The source of this T cell receptor beta chain is a study of identical twins. MiXCR, applied by TCRdb to the 5' RACE reads, yields one record per CDR3 protein. The profile shows fewer than 250,000 distinct CDR3 sequences, around 7.6% of them singletons. The V end lost 8 bases, the J end lost 4 bases, and 9 bases lay between the germline ends. The CDR3 totals 12 residues. Per the germline V gene, CDR1 is MNHEY and CDR2 is SVGEGT. General study findings and limits: The more abundant beta clonotypes in cord blood had fewer insertions, and memory repertoires did not show this. Cross-sectional statistics, not tracking of the same donors, supported the conclusions.

This clonotype was found a few times. Its specificity is unknown. These same records also appear under a second study, on yellow fever vaccine responses in identical twins.

Material for sequencing was CD8+ T cells sorted from blood. The chain carries TRBV6-2 or TRBV6-3 and TRBJ2-1; unclear D gene. The receptor was derived from a woman between 18 and 29 years old in good health. For the CDR3, the DNA is TGTGCCAGCGGCCCCTCTTACAATGAGCAGTTCTTC. It codes for CASGPSYNEQFF.